This passage covers 3 T cell receptor beta chains from one sample sequenced in a study of neoadjuvant anti-PD-1 for oral cavity cancer. TCRdb's table, derived via immunoSEQ multiplex PCR, lists solely in-frame clones and lacks some. Among 20,000 to 25,000 clones listed, less than 35% were seen once. As for time point: after neoadjuvant nivolumab, at surgical resection. The input for sequencing was tumor tissue, taken after nivolumab (anti-PD-1) treatment. All receptors come from a person aged 40 to 85 with oral cavity squamous cell carcinoma.

The chain carries TRBV30 and TRBJ2-1, with D possibly being TRBD1 (5 bases). Germline-derived CDR1 and CDR2 are GTSNPN and SVGIG (reference sequence). This CDR3 has 13 amino acids. V was clipped by 4 bases and J by 12 bases, with 19 bases between them. The CDR3 DNA reads TGTGCCTGGACCGAAGGGTGGCCCAGGGCGCAGTTCTTC. Protein: CAWTEGWPRAQFF. The whole variable domain, filled in from reference TRBV30 and TRBJ2-1, reads SQTIHQWPATLVQPVGSPLSLECTVEGTSNPNLYWYRQAAGRGLQLLFYSVGIGQISSEVPQNLSASRPQDRQFILSSKKLLLSDSGFYLCAWTEGWPRAQFFGPGTRLTVL.

The chain has TRBV5-4 and TRBJ2-7, with D perhaps TRBD1 (6 bases). V lost 4 bases, J lost 2 bases, and 16 bases lay in between. The CDR3 has 15 amino acids. The germline CDR1 and CDR2 sequences are SGHNT and YYREEE (reference sequence). Here the CDR3 DNA reads TGTGCCAGCAGCAGGACAGACAGGCAGGCCTACGAGCAGTACTTC. It codes for CASSRTDRQAYEQYF.

A few counts support this clone. This sequence joins TRBV5-1 and TRBJ2-7; 8 bases are shared with TRBD1. The V gene's germline CDR1 is SGHRS and CDR2 YFSETQ. J lost 2 bases, V lost 5 bases, and 6 bases had no gene match. This CDR3 has 14 amino acids. CDR3 in amino acids: CASRRRDRTYEQYF. CDR3 DNA: TGCGCCAGCAGACGCCGGGACAGGACCTACGAGCAGTACTTC.